Listed here is a single T cell receptor beta chain. The data stem from a study of blood T cell repertoires in COVID-19. Looked up from germline, CDR1 is MRHNA and CDR2 is SNTAGT. V gave up 3 bases and J gave up 0 bases; unmatched junction bases: 3. The CDR3 sequence is 16 residues long. The table came from immunoSEQ multiplex PCR; TCRdb's copy has only in-frame clones and leaves some out. The profile shows hundreds of thousands of clones, approximately 92% of them singletons. The receptor's source is a man younger than 35 who had recovered from COVID-19. The chain joins TRBV6-4 to TRBJ2-1; 9 bases fit TRBD2. Sequenced sample: PBMCs or T cells enriched from blood (not recorded which). This chain's CDR3 is CASSEGGGASYNEQFF. As DNA, the CDR3 is TGTGCCAGCAGTGAGGGCGGGGGGGCCTCCTACAATGAGCAGTTCTTC.